Listed below are T cell receptor beta chains from one sample, sequenced in a study of identical twins' blood T cells. TCRdb analysed the 5' RACE reads with MiXCR anew, one entry per CDR3 protein. The profile shows around 380,000 distinct CDR3 sequences, more than 25% of them singletons. Sequencing was done on a sample of PBMCs. These TCRs come from a woman aged 18-55 years in good health. The CDR3 runs from the conserved cysteine through the conserved F or W. A D gene is named only where the DNA matches it firmly. For some rows the clone size is stated as once, few or many, or as a class when expanded; others skip it.

TRBJ2-7 . TRBV30 . TGTGCCTCCGAGGGGGACACCACCTACGAGCAGTACTTC CASEGDTTYEQYF
TRBJ1-2 . TRBV5-1 many TGCGCCAGCAGTTCAGGGTACTATGGCTACACCTTC CASSSGYYGYTF
TRBJ2-1 TRBD2 TRBV20-1 . TGCAGTGCCGGCCCCGGACTAGCGGGAAAAAATGAGCAGTTCTTC CSAGPGLAGKNEQFF
TRBJ1-1 . TRBV7-3 . TGTGCCAGCGCTAGCGGCGTGCTCGGCACTGAAGCTTTCTTT CASASGVLGTEAFF
TRBJ2-1 . TRBV5-4 . TGTGCCAGCAGCTTCGGCAGGGAGTCCTACAATGAGCAGTTCTTC CASSFGRESYNEQFF
TRBJ1-2 . TRBV18 . TGTGCCAGCTCACCATCGCAGGAAAGTTTCGTCTACACCTTC CASSPSQESFVYTF
TRBJ2-1 TRBD2 TRBV9 . TGTGCCAGCAGCGAGGAGGGAGGGCCTTTGGATGAGCAGTTCTTC CASSEEGGPLDEQFF
TRBJ1-2 . TRBV12-3/TRBV12-4 . TGTGCCAGCAGTTCGGCTTGGCAGGGCGAGGAAGGCTACACCTTC CASSSAWQGEEGYTF
TRBJ1-1 TRBD1 TRBV7-9 few TGTGCCAGCAGAAGACAGGGAAGGATTGCTGAAGCTTTCTTT CASRRQGRIAEAFF
TRBJ1-2 TRBD1 TRBV14 few TGTGCCAGCAGCGGACAGGGATTCTATGGCTACACCTTC CASSGQGFYGYTF
TRBJ1-3 . TRBV20-1 . TGCACTGCTAGAGCTGGGCTCGGAAACACCATATATTTT CTARAGLGNTIYF
TRBJ2-1 TRBD2 TRBV2 many TGTGCCAGCGGGGGACTAGTGACGCACAATGAGCAGTTCTTC CASGGLVTHNEQFF
TRBJ1-1 . TRBV11-2 . TGTGCCAGCAGCTTTAGCGGACTGGGGACTGAAGCTTTCTTT CASSFSGLGTEAFF
TRBJ1-5 . TRBV3-1 . TGTGCCAGCAGCCCAGGGTTTTCAACACCACAGCCCCAGCATTTT CASSPGFSTPQPQHF
TRBJ1-1 . TRBV4-3 . TGCGCCAGCAGCCTCCTACAGGGACCGGGTGAAGCTTTCTTT CASSLLQGPGEAFF
TRBJ1-2 . TRBV12-3/TRBV12-4 few TGTGCCAGCAGCAACAACCCGACCCTTAGCTACACCTTC CASSNNPTLSYTF
TRBJ1-2 . TRBV19 few TGTGCCAGTAGTATAAGGGGAGTCGGCCATGGCTACACCTTC CASSIRGVGHGYTF
TRBJ2-5 . TRBV20-1 . TGCAGTGCTTCCGATTACAGACTACACCAAGAGACCCAGTACTTC CSASDYRLHQETQYF
TRBJ2-1 . TRBV10-1 few TGCGCCAGCAGCCTTACCCAGGGTTTCCATGAGCAGTTCTTC CASSLTQGFHEQFF
TRBJ1-2 . TRBV29-1 few TGCAGCGTTGAAGAACTTGTCTTGGGCTACACCTTC CSVEELVLGYTF
TRBJ1-2 . TRBV5-1 . TGCGCCAGCAGCTTGAGCAACAGCCCCAACTATGGCTACACCTTC CASSLSNSPNYGYTF
TRBJ1-5 . TRBV7-8 . TGTGCCAGCAGCTTAGGCAGGGTTATTGGCAATCAGCCCCAGCATTTT CASSLGRVIGNQPQHF
TRBJ1-1 . TRBV6-2/TRBV6-3 . TGTGCCAGCAGAATCCCGCAGGGGTGGAACACTGAAGCTTTCTTT CASRIPQGWNTEAFF
TRBJ1-4 . TRBV19 few TGTGCCAGTAAGGGAAGGGGTGCAACTAATGAAAAACTGTTTTTT CASKGRGATNEKLFF
TRBJ1-1 . TRBV19 . TGTGCCAGTAGTACAAGGACGGGGGGCGTTGGCACTGAGGCTTTCTTT CASSTRTGGVGTEAFF
TRBJ1-5 TRBD1 TRBV20-1 . TGCAGTGCGGCCGGGACAGGGGAAAGGTTTAGCAATCAGCCCCAGCATTTT CSAAGTGERFSNQPQHF
TRBJ1-1 . TRBV5-1 many TGCGCCAGCAGCTTGGGGACATTGAACACTGAAGCTTTCTTT CASSLGTLNTEAFF
TRBJ2-2 TRBD2 TRBV2 many TGTGCCAGCAGTGCGGGACTAACCCCCGGGGAGCTGTTTTTT CASSAGLTPGELFF
TRBJ2-7 . TRBV7-6 few TGTGCCAGCAGCCTACGACAGGACACCTACGAGCAGTACTTC CASSLRQDTYEQYF
TRBJ2-5 . TRBV19 few TGTGCCAGTAGTATGGAGATACAAGAGACCCAGTACTTC CASSMEIQETQYF
TRBJ2-7 . TRBV7-9 . TGTGCCAGCAGCTTAGCAGGGACTCTCCCTTCCTACGAGCAGTACTTC CASSLAGTLPSYEQYF
TRBJ2-7 TRBD1 TRBV29-1 . TGCAGCGTTGGGGTGACAGGGGGCTCCTACGAGCAGTACTTC CSVGVTGGSYEQYF
TRBJ2-3 . TRBV20-1 many TGCCTAGTCACAGACAGCGGTACGCAGTATTTT CLVTDSGTQYF
TRBJ1-1 TRBD1 TRBV3-1 . TGTGCCAGCAGCCAAGCCTCAGGGGGAACTGAAGCTTTCTTT CASSQASGGTEAFF
TRBJ2-7 . TRBV4-2 few TGTGCCAGCAGCCAAGCCGAAAACGGCTACGAGCAGTACTTC CASSQAENGYEQYF
TRBJ1-5 . TRBV6-6 . TGTGCCAGCACCCTTCATCCGGGGGATCAGCCCCAGCATTTT CASTLHPGDQPQHF
TRBJ2-1 . TRBV20-1 few TGCAGTGCAGCGGGGCGGGGGCTATACAATGAGCAGTTCTTC CSAAGRGLYNEQFF
TRBJ1-3 . TRBV9 few TGTGCCAGCAGCGCCCTCTCTGGAAACACCATATATTTT CASSALSGNTIYF
TRBJ2-1 . TRBV6-2/TRBV6-3 many TGTGCCAGCAGTACTCCCGCCCATGAGCAGTTCTTC CASSTPAHEQFF
TRBJ1-4 . TRBV4-3 . TGCGCCAGCAGCCTTAAAAGAGGCCCTTCGACTAATGAAAAACTGTTTTTT CASSLKRGPSTNEKLFF
TRBJ2-7 . TRBV29-1 . TGCAGCGTCCGGCAGGGATTAGACGAGCAGTACTTC CSVRQGLDEQYF
TRBJ2-2 . TRBV11-3 few TGTGCCAGCAACCTAGAGGGCGCAACCGGGGAGCTGTTTTTT CASNLEGATGELFF
TRBJ2-2 TRBD2 TRBV20-1 . TGCAGTGCTAGCCTCCAACTAGCGGGAGGCGCCGGGGAGCTGTTTTTT CSASLQLAGGAGELFF
TRBJ1-5 . TRBV7-6 . TGTGCCAGCAGTCGATTCGAGGGTAAAGACCAGCCCCAGCATTTT CASSRFEGKDQPQHF
TRBJ2-1 . TRBV20-1 many TGCAGTGCTATGGGTCCTTATTCCACCTACAATGAGCAGTTCTTC CSAMGPYSTYNEQFF
TRBJ2-1 . TRBV4-3 . TGCGCCAGCAGCCAAGGGGAGACTCTACCGAATGAGCAGTTCTTC CASSQGETLPNEQFF
TRBJ2-7 . TRBV6-1 . TGTGCCAGCACCGAAAGGGTCTACGAGCAGTACTTC CASTERVYEQYF
TRBJ2-3 . TRBV5-1 many TGCGCCAGCAGCTCCTTAGCGCGGCCCGGTGGAGATACGCAGTATTTT CASSSLARPGGDTQYF
TRBJ2-2 . TRBV3-1 few TGTGCCAGCAGCCAAGATCAACGGGGTCCCGGGGAGCTGTTTTTT CASSQDQRGPGELFF
TRBJ1-5 . TRBV20-1 many TGCAGTGCTAGAAGTAGCTGGGAACAGCCCCAGCATTTT CSARSSWEQPQHF
TRBJ2-2 TRBD2 TRBV4-1 few TGCGCCAGCAGCCAGTATACTAGCGGGAAGGGCGGGGAGCTGTTTTTT CASSQYTSGKGGELFF
TRBJ1-1 TRBD1 TRBV7-9 . TGTGCCAGCAGTTCTCCCAGGGGGAGTTCACCCATGAACACTGAAGCTTTCTTT CASSSPRGSSPMNTEAFF